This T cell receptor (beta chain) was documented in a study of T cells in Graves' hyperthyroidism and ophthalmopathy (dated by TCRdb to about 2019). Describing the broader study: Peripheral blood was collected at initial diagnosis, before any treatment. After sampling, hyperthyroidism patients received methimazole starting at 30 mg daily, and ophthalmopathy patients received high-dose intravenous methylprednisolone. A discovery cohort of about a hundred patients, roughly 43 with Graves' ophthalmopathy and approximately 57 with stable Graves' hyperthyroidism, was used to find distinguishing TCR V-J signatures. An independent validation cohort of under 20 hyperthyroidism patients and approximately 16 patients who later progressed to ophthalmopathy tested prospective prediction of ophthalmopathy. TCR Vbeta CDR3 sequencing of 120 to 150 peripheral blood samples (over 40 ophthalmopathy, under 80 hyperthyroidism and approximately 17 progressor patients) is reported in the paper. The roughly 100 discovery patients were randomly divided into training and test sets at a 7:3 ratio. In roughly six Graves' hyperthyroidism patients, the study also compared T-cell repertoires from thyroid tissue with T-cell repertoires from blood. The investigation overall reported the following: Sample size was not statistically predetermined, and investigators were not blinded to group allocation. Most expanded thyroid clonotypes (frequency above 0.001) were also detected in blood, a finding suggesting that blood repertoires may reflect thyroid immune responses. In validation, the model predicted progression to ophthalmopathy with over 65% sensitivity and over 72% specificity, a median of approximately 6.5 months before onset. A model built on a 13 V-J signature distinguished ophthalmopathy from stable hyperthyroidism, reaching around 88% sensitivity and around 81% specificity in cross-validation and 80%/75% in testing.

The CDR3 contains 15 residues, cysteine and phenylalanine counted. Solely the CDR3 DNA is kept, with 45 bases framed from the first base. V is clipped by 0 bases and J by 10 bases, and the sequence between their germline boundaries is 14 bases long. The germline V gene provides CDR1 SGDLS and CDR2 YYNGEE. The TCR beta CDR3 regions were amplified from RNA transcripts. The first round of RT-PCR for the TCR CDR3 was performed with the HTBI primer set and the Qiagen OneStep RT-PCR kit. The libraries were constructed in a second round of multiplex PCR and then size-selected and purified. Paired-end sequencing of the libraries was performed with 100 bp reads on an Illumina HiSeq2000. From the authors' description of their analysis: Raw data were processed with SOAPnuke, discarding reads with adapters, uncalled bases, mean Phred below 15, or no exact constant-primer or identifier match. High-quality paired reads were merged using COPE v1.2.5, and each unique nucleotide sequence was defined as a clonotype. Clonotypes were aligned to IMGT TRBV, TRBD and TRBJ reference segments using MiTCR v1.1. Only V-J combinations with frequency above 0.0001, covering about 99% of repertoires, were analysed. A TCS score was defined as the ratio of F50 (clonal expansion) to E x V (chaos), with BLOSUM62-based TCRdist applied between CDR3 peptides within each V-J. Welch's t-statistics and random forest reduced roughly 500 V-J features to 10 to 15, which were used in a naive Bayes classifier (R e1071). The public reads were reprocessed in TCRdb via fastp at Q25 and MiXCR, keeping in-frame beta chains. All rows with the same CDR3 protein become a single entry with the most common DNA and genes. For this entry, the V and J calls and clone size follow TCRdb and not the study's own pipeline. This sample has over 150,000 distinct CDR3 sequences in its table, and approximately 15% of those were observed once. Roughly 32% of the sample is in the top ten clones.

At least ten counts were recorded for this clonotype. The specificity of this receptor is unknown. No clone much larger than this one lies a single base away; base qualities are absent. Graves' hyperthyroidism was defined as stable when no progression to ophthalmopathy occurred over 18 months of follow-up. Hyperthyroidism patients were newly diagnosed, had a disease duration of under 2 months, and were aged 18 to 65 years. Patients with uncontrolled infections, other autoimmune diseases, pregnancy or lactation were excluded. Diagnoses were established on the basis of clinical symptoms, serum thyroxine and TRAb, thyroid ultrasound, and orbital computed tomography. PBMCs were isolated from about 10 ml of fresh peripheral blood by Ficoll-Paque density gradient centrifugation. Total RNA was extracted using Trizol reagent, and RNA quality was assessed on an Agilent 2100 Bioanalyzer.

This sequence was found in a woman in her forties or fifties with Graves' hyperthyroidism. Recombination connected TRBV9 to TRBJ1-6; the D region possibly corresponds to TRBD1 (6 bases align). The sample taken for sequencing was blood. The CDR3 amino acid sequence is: CASSVGGAFESPLHF. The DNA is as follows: TGTGCCAGCAGCGTAGGGGGGGCCTTCGAGTCACCCCTCCACTTT.